This T cell receptor beta chain was observed in a study of blood T cell repertoires in COVID-19. Data came from immunoSEQ multiplex PCR; TCRdb stores just in-frame clones and leaves some out. This repertoire shows about 130,000 clones, roughly 80% found once; its top ten account for approximately 12%. Germline loops: CDR1 WNHNN, CDR2 SYGVQD (reference sequence). The CDR3 is 14 amino acids. V shed 6 bases and J 6 bases; nucleotides not matched to a gene: 7. The receptor was isolated from a woman between 25 and 40 years old who had recovered from COVID-19. The V call is TRBV10-1, the J call TRBJ2-3; 9 bases align to TRBD1. The sample consisted of peripheral blood. For the CDR3, the DNA is TGCGCCAGCAGGCCTGGACAGGGGTGGGATACGCAGTATTTT. This gives the protein CASRPGQGWDTQYF.